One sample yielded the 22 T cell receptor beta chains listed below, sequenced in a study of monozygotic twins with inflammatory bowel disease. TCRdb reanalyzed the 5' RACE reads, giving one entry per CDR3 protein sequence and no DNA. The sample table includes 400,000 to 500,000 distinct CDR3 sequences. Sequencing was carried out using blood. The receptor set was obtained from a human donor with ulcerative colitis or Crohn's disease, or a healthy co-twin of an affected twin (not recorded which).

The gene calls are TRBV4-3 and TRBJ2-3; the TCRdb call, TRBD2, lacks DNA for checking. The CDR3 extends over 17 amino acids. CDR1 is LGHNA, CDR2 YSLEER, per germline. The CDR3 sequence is CASSQELPSGSSDTQYF.

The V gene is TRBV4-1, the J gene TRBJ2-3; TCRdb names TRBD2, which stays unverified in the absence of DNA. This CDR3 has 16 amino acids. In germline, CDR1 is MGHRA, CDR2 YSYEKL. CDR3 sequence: CASSFLAGGDTDTQYF.

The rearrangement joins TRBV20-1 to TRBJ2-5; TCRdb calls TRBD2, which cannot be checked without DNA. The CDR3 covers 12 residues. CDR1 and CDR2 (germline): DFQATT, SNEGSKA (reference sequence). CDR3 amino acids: CSARISGETQYF.

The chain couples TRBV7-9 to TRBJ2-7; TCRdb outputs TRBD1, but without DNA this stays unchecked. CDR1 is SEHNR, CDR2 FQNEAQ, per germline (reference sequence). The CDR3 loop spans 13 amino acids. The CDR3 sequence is CASSDRGPNEQYF.

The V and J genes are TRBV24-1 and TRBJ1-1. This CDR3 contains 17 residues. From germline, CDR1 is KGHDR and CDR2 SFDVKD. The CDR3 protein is CATSDFGTWEENTEAFF.

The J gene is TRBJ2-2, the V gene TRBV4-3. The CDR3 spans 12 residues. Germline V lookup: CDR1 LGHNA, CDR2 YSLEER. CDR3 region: CASSQEWGELFF.

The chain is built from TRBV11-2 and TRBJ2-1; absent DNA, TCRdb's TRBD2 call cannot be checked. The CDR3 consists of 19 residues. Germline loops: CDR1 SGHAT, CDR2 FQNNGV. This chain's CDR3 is CASSLGTSGGARMKNEQFF. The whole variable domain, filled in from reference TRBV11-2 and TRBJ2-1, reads EAGVAQSPRYKIIEKRQSVAFWCNPISGHATLYWYQQILGQGPKLLIQFQNNGVVDDSQLPKDRFSAERLKGVDSTLKIQPAKLEDSAVYLCASSLGTSGGARMKNEQFFGPGTRLTVL.

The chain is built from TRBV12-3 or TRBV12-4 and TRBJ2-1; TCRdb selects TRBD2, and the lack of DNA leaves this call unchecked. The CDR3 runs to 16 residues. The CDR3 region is CASSRVAGVGTNEQFF.

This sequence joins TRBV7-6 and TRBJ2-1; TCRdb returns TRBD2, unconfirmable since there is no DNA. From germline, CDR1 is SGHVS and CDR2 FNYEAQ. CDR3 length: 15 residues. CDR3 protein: CASSKGLAGNNEQFF. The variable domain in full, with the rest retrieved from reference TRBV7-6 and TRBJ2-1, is GAGVSQSPRYKVTKRGQDVALRCDPISGHVSLYWYRQALGQGPEFLTYFNYEAQQDKSGLPNDRFSAERPEGSISTLTIQRTEQRDSAMYRCASSKGLAGNNEQFFGPGTRLTVL.

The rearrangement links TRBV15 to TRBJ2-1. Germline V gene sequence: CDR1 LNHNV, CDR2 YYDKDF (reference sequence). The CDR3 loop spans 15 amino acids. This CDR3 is CATSRDPSSYNEQFF. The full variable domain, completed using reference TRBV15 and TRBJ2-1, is DAMVIQNPRYQVTQFGKPVTLSCSQTLNHNVMYWYQQKSSQAPKLLFHYYDKDFNNEADTPDNFQSRRPNTSFCFLDIRSPGLGDTAMYLCATSRDPSSYNEQFFGPGTRLTVL.

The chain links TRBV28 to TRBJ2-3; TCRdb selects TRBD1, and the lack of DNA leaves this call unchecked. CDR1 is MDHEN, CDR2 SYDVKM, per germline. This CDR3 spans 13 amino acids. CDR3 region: CASIPGGTDTQYF.

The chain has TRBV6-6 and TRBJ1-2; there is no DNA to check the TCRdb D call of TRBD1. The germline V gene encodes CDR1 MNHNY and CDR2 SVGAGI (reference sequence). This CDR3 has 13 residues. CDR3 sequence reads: CASTQDRGLGYTF.

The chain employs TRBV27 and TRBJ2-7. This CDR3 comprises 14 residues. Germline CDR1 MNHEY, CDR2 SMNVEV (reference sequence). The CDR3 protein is CASSLTANVHEQYF.

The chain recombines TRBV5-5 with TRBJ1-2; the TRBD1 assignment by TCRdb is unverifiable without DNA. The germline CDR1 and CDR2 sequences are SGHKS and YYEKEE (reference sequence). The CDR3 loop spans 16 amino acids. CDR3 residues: CASSLDVLLQGQGYTF.

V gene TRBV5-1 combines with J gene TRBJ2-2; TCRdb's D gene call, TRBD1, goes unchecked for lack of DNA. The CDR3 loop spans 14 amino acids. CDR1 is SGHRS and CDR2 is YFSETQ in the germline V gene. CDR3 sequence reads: CASTWGQNTGELFF.

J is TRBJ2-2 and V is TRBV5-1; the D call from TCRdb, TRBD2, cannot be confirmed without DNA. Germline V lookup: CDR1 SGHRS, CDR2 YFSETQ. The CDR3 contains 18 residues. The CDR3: CASSLDFSGRTGTGELFF.

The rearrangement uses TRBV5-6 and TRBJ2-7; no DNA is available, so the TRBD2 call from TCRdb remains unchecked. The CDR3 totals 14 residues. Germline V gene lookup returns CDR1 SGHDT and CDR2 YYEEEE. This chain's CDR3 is CASRGRDWFYEQYF.

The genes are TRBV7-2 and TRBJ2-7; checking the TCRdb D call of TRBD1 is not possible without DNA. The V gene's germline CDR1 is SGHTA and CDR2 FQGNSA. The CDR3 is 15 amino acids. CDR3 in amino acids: CASSLEGTGFYEQYF.

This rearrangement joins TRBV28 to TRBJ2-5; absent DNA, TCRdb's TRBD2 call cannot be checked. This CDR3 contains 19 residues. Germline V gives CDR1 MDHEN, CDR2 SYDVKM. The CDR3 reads CASSFFAKSSGGYQETQYF. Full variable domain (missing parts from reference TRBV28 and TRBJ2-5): DVKVTQSSRYLVKRTGEKVFLECVQDMDHENMFWYRQDPGLGLRLIYFSYDVKMKEKGDIPEGYSVSREKKERFSLILESASTNQTSMYLCASSFFAKSSGGYQETQYFGPGTRLLVL.

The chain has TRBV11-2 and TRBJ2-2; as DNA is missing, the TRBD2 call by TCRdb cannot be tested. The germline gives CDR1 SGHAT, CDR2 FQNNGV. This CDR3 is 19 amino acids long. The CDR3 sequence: CASSRRGLAGGSNTGELFF.

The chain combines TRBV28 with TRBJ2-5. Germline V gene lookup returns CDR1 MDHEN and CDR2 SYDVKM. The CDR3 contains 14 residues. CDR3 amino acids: CASSLGRLIETQYF.

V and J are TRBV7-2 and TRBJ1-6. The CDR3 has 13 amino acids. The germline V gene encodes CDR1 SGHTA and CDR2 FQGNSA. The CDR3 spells CASSLGQDSPLHF.